Presented here are 24 T cell receptor beta chains from one specimen sequenced in a study of regulatory T cells in long-lasting Graves disease. CDR3 regions were amplified by Arm-PCR using iRepertoire HTBI primers to build TCR beta libraries. MiXCR was run by TCRdb on the multiplex PCR reads, yielding one entry per CDR3 protein. The repertoire holds 440,000 or so distinct CDR3 sequences, with about 16% as singletons. Time point defined: newly diagnosed GD, antithyroid drugs for less than 3 months. PBMC-derived RNA was used for the TCR library. Another study also made use of these data, one on T cells in Graves' hyperthyroidism and ophthalmopathy.

Material: peripheral blood mononuclear cells (PBMCs), obtained at new diagnosis, from a patient treated with antithyroid drugs. These receptors all come from a young woman with Graves disease.

This clonotype was counted ten times or more. CDR3 sequence reads: CAWGPTIYEQYF. CDR3 DNA sequence: TGTGCCTGGGGGCCTACGATCTACGAGCAGTACTTC. This sequence joins TRBV30 and TRBJ2-7; D unresolved. Trimming stripped 5 bases from V and 3 bases from J, with 11 bases between. The CDR3 spans 12 residues. Germline-derived CDR1 and CDR2 are GTSNPN and SVGIG (reference sequence).

This clonotype was found many times. This chain connects TRBV18 to TRBJ1-5; TRBD1 might be the D (6 bases). CDR1 and CDR2 from the germline V gene are KGHSH and LQKENI. The CDR3 covers 14 residues. The V end lost 3 bases, the J end lost 7 bases, and 13 bases lay between the germline ends. This CDR3 reads CASSPGGGRQPQHF. For the CDR3, the DNA is TGTGCCAGCTCACCCGGAGGGGGACGGCAGCCCCAGCATTTT.

Many counts were recorded for this clonotype. The rearrangement links TRBV4-1 to TRBJ2-7; D may correspond to TRBD1 or TRBD2 (5 bases each). Germline-derived CDR1 and CDR2 are MGHRA and YSYEKL. V lost 3 bases and J lost 3, with 12 bases in between. This CDR3 has 14 residues. CDR3 DNA: TGCGCCAGCAGCCATACGCCTGGGGGCTACGAGCAGTACTTC. As protein: CASSHTPGGYEQYF.

V is TRBV5-4 and J is TRBJ1-4; 9 bases map to TRBD1. Trimming took 0 bases from V and 10 from J; bases not matched to a gene: 7. The CDR3 runs to 15 residues. CDR1 and CDR2 (germline): SGHNT, YYREEE (reference sequence). CDR3 nucleotides: TGTGCCAGCAGCTTGGCGGACAGGGGCGGGGGAAAACTGTTTTTT. This gives the protein CASSLADRGGGKLFF.

Written as DNA, the CDR3 is TGTGCCAGCAGCCCGGGACTAGCGGGACCGGGTATGGAGACCCAGTACTTC. Protein sequence: CASSPGLAGPGMETQYF. J is TRBJ2-5 and V is TRBV7-3; 13 positions match TRBD2. CDR1 is SGHTA and CDR2 is FQGTGA in the germline V gene. There are 17 residues in the CDR3. Trimming cost V 5 bases and J 5 bases; bases outside gene matches: 11.

J is TRBJ2-7 and V is TRBV5-1; 10 bases line up with TRBD1. Per germline, CDR1 SGHRS and CDR2 YFSETQ. The length of the CDR3 is 14 residues. Unmatched junction bases numbered 6, after V lost 3 bases and J lost 6 bases. The CDR3 protein is CASSWTGTGVEQYF. The DNA for the CDR3 is TGCGCCAGCAGCTGGACCGGGACAGGGGTCGAGCAGTACTTC.

This clonotype was seen repeatedly, ten times or more. The chain employs TRBV2 and TRBJ2-7; 12 nucleotides agree with TRBD1. CDR1 is SNHLY, CDR2 FYNNEI, per germline. Germline trimming cut 7 bases from V and 6 bases from J; bases unmatched to any gene: 13. The CDR3 consists of 16 residues. The CDR3 spells CASTLGAGQGAREQYF. The DNA of the CDR3 is TGTGCCAGCACCCTAGGGGCGGGACAGGGGGCCCGCGAGCAGTACTTC.

Ten or more counts support this clonotype. The chain recombines TRBV12-3 or TRBV12-4 with TRBJ2-5; 8 nucleotides agree with TRBD1. CDR3 length equals 15 residues. Unmatched junction bases numbered 11, after V lost 7 bases and J lost 4 bases. The CDR3 loop is CASTQPGQDRETQYF. The CDR3 DNA sequence: TGTGCCAGCACCCAACCGGGACAGGATCGAGAGACCCAGTACTTC.

This clonotype was counted ten times or more. The chain employs TRBV7-9 and TRBJ2-5; D might be TRBD1 (6 bases). There are 16 residues in the CDR3. Deletions cut 1 base from V and 0 bases from J, with 12 bases between. Looked up from germline, CDR1 is SEHNR and CDR2 is FQNEAQ (reference sequence). The CDR3 sequence: CASSLEGDGNQETQYF. CDR3 DNA sequence: TGTGCCAGCAGCTTAGAGGGGGACGGCAACCAAGAGACCCAGTACTTC.

This clonotype occurred a few times. V gene TRBV10-3 combines with J gene TRBJ1-5; no reliable D call. Trimming removed 0 bases from V and 4 bases from J, with 7 bases in between. Germline lookup yields CDR1 ENHRY and CDR2 SYGVKD. The CDR3 contains 14 residues. CDR3 bases: TGTGCCATCAGTGAGTCTAGTCCAAATCAGCCCCAGCATTTT. Its protein product is CAISESSPNQPQHF.

This clonotype was picked up many times. The chain is built from TRBV20-1 and TRBJ2-4; 9 nucleotides align to TRBD2. Germline CDR1 is DFQATT and CDR2 is SNEGSKA (reference sequence). V gave up 2 bases and J gave up 8 bases; unmatched junction bases: 22. The CDR3 consists of 19 residues. The CDR3 sequence is CSARPTAPLKAGGADIQYF. CDR3 DNA: TGCAGTGCTAGACCGACCGCACCCTTGAAAGCGGGGGGAGCTGACATTCAGTACTTC.

In its sample, this clonotype was seen many times. V and J are TRBV18 and TRBJ2-1; D is uncertain. Trimming stripped 5 bases from V and 0 bases from J, with 11 bases between. The CDR3 loop spans 15 amino acids. Germline V gene data show CDR1 as KGHSH and CDR2 as LQKENI. This chain's CDR3 is CASSSTASSYNEQFF. The CDR3 DNA sequence: TGTGCCAGCTCATCGACGGCAAGCTCCTACAATGAGCAGTTCTTC.

This clonotype was seen at least ten times. The chain recombines TRBV11-2 with TRBJ2-1, with 9 bases identical to TRBD2. Germline V gene lookup returns CDR1 SGHAT and CDR2 FQNNGV. Trimming took 5 bases from V and 8 from J; bases not matched to a gene: 13. CDR3 length equals 16 residues. In nucleotides, the CDR3 is TGTGCCAGCAGCCCAACCCCGGGACTAGCACTGCATGAGCAGTTCTTC. Its protein product is CASSPTPGLALHEQFF.

This clonotype was detected ten times or more. One junction end disagrees with the germline gene, perhaps due to a read error. The chain uses TRBV27 and TRBJ2-7; 11 nucleotides match TRBD1. The CDR3 totals 16 residues. CDR1 is MNHEY and CDR2 is SMNVEV in the germline V gene (reference sequence). For the CDR3, the DNA is TGTGCCAGCAGTCTATCAATTACCGGGACAGGGGGCGAGCAGTACTTC. Its translation is CASSLSITGTGGEQYF.

This clonotype was seen repeatedly, ten times or more. The chain recombines TRBV12-3 or TRBV12-4 with TRBJ2-1; D may be TRBD1 (5 bases). The CDR3 spans 14 residues. Trimming shortened V by 6 bases and J by 9 bases, and 18 bases separated the two germline ends. The CDR3 region has the DNA TGTGCCAGCAGCCCACTGGGGCTACTGGGTGAGCAGTTCTTC. It codes for CASSPLGLLGEQFF.

This clonotype was detected many times. The genes are TRBV19 and TRBJ2-1; the D is unclear. The CDR3 sequence is 11 residues long. V was clipped by 5 bases and J by 6 bases, with 5 bases between them. Germline-derived CDR1 and CDR2 are LNHDA and SQIVND (reference sequence). The CDR3 here is CASSAINEQFF. The DNA for the CDR3 is TGTGCCAGTAGTGCCATCAATGAGCAGTTCTTC.

This clonotype appeared many times. The V gene is TRBV2, the J gene TRBJ2-3; TRBD2 agrees at 8 bases. V shed 5 bases and J 1 base; nucleotides not matched to a gene: 11. The CDR3 consists of 17 residues. The germline V gene encodes CDR1 SNHLY and CDR2 FYNNEI. CDR3 in DNA: TGTGCCAGCAGTCCCATTTTTACAGCGGGAGGCACAGATACGCAGTATTTT. Translation: CASSPIFTAGGTDTQYF.

The chain uses TRBV4-1 and TRBJ2-5, with 9 bases lining up with TRBD1. The germline V gene encodes CDR1 MGHRA and CDR2 YSYEKL. Trimming at V came to 1 base and at J to 4 bases, leaving 4 bases not matched to a gene. The CDR3 is 15 amino acids. This chain's CDR3 is CASSQGGTGLETQYF. CDR3 bases: TGCGCCAGCAGCCAAGGTGGGACAGGGTTAGAGACCCAGTACTTC.

The chain is built from TRBV4-1 and TRBJ1-1; D is undetermined. The CDR3 spans 14 residues. Trimming cost V 2 bases and J 0 bases, with 7 bases left between them. Germline-derived CDR1 and CDR2 are MGHRA and YSYEKL. This CDR3 is CASSQPHMNTEAFF. Written as DNA, the CDR3 is TGCGCCAGCAGCCAACCTCACATGAACACTGAAGCTTTCTTT.

The chain carries TRBV12-3 or TRBV12-4 and TRBJ2-5; 7 positions match TRBD1. The CDR3 is 15 residues long. V lost 5 bases to trimming and J lost 1 base; unmatched junction nucleotides: 7. CDR3 coding DNA: TGTGCCAGCAGTCCAACACAGGGGCCCCAAGAGACCCAGTACTTC. It is translated as CASSPTQGPQETQYF.

At least ten counts were recorded for this clonotype. J is TRBJ2-7 and V is TRBV7-3, with 7 bases that match TRBD2. J lost 7 bases, V lost 1 base, and 7 bases had no gene match. Germline CDR1 SGHTA, CDR2 FQGTGA. The CDR3 contains 14 residues. DNA for the CDR3: TGTGCCAGCAGCTTAAGCGGGAGCATGTGGGAGCAGTACTTC. It is translated as CASSLSGSMWEQYF.

This clonotype appeared many times. This chain uses TRBV10-3 with TRBJ2-3; 12 nucleotides match TRBD1. The CDR3 extends over 18 amino acids. Germline CDR1 and CDR2: ENHRY and SYGVKD. V trimming: 4 bases; J trimming: 3 bases; junction bases outside the gene matches: 11. The CDR3 bases are TGTGCCATCAGTGGACGTTCTACGGGACAGGGGGCAACAGATACGCAGTATTTT. Protein product: CAISGRSTGQGATDTQYF.

At least ten counts were recorded for this clonotype. The V and J genes are TRBV11-1 and TRBJ2-1; maybe TRBD2 (6 bases). This CDR3 comprises 13 residues. Germline V gene data show CDR1 as SGHAT and CDR2 as FQDESV (reference sequence). V shed 4 bases and J shed 6 bases, with 10 bases lying between them. Here the CDR3 DNA reads TGTGCCAGCAGCTCCGGGAGTCTCAATGAGCAGTTCTTC. This sequence encodes CASSSGSLNEQFF.

This clonotype was counted many times. V usage is TRBV7-3 and J usage is TRBJ2-3; 10 bases fit TRBD2. CDR1 is SGHTA, CDR2 FQGTGA, per germline. The CDR3 loop spans 17 amino acids. Losses at the gene ends were 5 bases for V and 2 bases for J; bases not matched to a gene: 10. DNA for the CDR3: TGTGCCAGCAGCCCACCAACCGGGACTAGCGACACAGATACGCAGTATTTT. Its translation is CASSPPTGTSDTDTQYF.